This T cell receptor (beta chain) derives from a study of OX40 agonist ivuxolimab in advanced cancers. Germline lookup yields CDR1 MDHEN and CDR2 SYDVKM. Trimming removed 3 bases at V and 5 bases at J, with 7 bases between. CDR3 length: 12 residues. Clones were sequenced by immunoSEQ multiplex PCR, and TCRdb holds only the in-frame ones, with some missing. The sample shows fewer than 40,000 clones, around 81% of them seen only once. This clone turned up a few times. This specimen includes other DNA sequences encoding the same CDR3. Sequencing was performed on CD4+ or CD8+ T cells sorted from blood, taken in a trial of the OX40 agonist ivuxolimab. The chain employs TRBV28 and TRBJ1-2; D remains unclear. This receptor was obtained from an adult with an advanced solid tumor such as melanoma, head and neck, liver or kidney cancer. The CDR3 sequence is CASSLRLYGYTF. CDR3 DNA: TGTGCCAGCAGTTTGCGGCTGTATGGCTACACCTTC.